This entry lists 23 T cell receptor beta chains sequenced from one sample in a study of response to subunit inactivated influenza vaccine. TCRdb independently ran MiXCR on the RT-PCR reads; one entry per CDR3 protein. The data hold roughly 650,000 distinct CDR3 sequences, with less than 15% observed a single time. Specimen: PBMCs from blood, collected approximately 15 days before vaccination. The receptor source for this set is a man aged 45-65 years who received an inactivated influenza vaccine.

Only a few counts were recorded for this clonotype. CDR3 sequence: CAISRAMFHEQYF. The CDR3 bases are TGTGCCATCAGTAGGGCTATGTTTCACGAGCAGTACTTC. V usage is TRBV10-3 and J usage is TRBJ2-7; D unclear. V was trimmed by 5 bases and J by 5 bases, leaving 13 bases between them. Germline assignment: CDR1 ENHRY and CDR2 SYGVKD. This CDR3 spans 13 amino acids.

This clonotype showed up just a few times. The chain couples TRBV6-5 to TRBJ2-7; D not certain. Trimming removed 2 bases from V and 0 bases from J, with 8 bases in between. This CDR3 spans 14 amino acids. Germline V gene data show CDR1 as MNHEY and CDR2 as SVGAGI. The CDR3 spells CASSYRSNSYEQYF. The CDR3 DNA sequence: TGTGCCAGCAGTTACCGGTCTAACTCCTACGAGCAGTACTTC.

The V and J genes are TRBV10-3 and TRBJ2-5, with TRBD1 as a possible D gene (6 bases). The germline CDR1 and CDR2 sequences are ENHRY and SYGVKD. V dropped 1 base and J dropped 1 base, with 7 bases sitting between them. The CDR3 length is 14 residues. As DNA, the CDR3 is TGTGCCATCAGTGAGTTGGACAGCCAAGAGACCCAGTACTTC. It is translated as CAISELDSQETQYF.

This clonotype appeared a few times. The V and J genes are TRBV7-2 and TRBJ1-5; 9 bases match TRBD1. V shed 5 bases, J shed 2 bases, and the junction held 7 bases outside the gene matches. Germline CDR1 reads SGHTA; CDR2 reads FQGNSA. The CDR3 covers 16 residues. CDR3 protein: CASSAGQGTGNQPQHF. Written as DNA, the CDR3 is TGTGCCAGCAGCGCCGGACAGGGGACGGGCAATCAGCCCCAGCATTTT.

This clonotype was recorded at least ten times. This chain uses TRBV28 with TRBJ2-5; D possibly uses TRBD1 or TRBD2 (6 bases each). V lost 2 bases and J lost 5, with 18 bases in between. CDR1 is MDHEN and CDR2 is SYDVKM in the germline V gene. The CDR3 extends over 16 amino acids. The CDR3 sequence is CASSLVPRGPGETQYF. As DNA, the CDR3 is TGTGCCAGCAGTTTAGTCCCTCGGGGGCCGGGGGAGACCCAGTACTTC.

This sequence joins TRBV7-6 and TRBJ2-1, with D possibly being TRBD2 (5 bases). Germline V CDR1 and CDR2: SGHVS, FNYEAQ. The CDR3 is made up of 16 amino acids. V shed 2 bases and J shed 9 bases, with 20 bases lying between them. The CDR3 nucleotides read TGTGCCAGCAGCTTATATGGTGGGAGAGAGTTTGCTGAGCAGTTCTTC. Protein: CASSLYGGREFAEQFF.

The chain recombines TRBV7-2 with TRBJ2-2; 9 nucleotides match TRBD1. Germline CDR1 reads SGHTA; CDR2 reads FQGNSA. Unmatched junction bases numbered 10, after V lost 5 bases and J lost 3 bases. There are 17 residues in the CDR3. The CDR3 DNA follows: TGTGCCAGCAGCCTATACCGGGACAGGGTGTACACCGGGGAGCTGTTTTTT. Encoded protein: CASSLYRDRVYTGELFF.

This chain connects TRBV12-3 or TRBV12-4 to TRBJ2-3, with D perhaps matching TRBD1 (5 bases). The CDR3 is 16 amino acids. Trimming shortened V by 6 bases and J by 2 bases, and 18 bases separated the two germline ends. The CDR3 coding sequence is TGTGCCAGCAGCCAAAGGACACGCCCAATCACAGATACGCAGTATTTT. This encodes CASSQRTRPITDTQYF.

The chain joins TRBV29-1 to TRBJ1-4, with 7 bases matching TRBD1. J gave up 0 bases and V 4 bases, and 2 bases lay outside the gene matches. The CDR3 spans 14 residues. Looked up from germline, CDR1 is SQVTM and CDR2 is ANQGSEA. The CDR3 DNA sequence: TGCAGCGTTGGGGACAGAGCAACTAATGAAAAACTGTTTTTT. Its translation is CSVGDRATNEKLFF.

The chain couples TRBV7-2 to TRBJ1-6; 7 positions agree with TRBD1. CDR3 size: 16 residues. CDR1 SGHTA and CDR2 FQGNSA come from the germline V gene. Unmatched junction bases numbered 8, after V lost 6 bases and J lost 3 bases. The CDR3 region has the DNA TGTGCCAGCAGATCCTCCCAGGGGGTCTATAATTCACCCCTCCACTTT. Encoded protein: CASRSSQGVYNSPLHF.

This chain links TRBV6-2 or TRBV6-3 with TRBJ1-2, with no clear D. Trimming took 7 bases from V and 4 from J, leaving 7 bases between them. The CDR3 spans 11 residues. The germline gives CDR1 MNHEY, CDR2 SVGEGT. Here the CDR3 DNA reads TGTGCCAGCACCAACAGCTATGGCTACACCTTC. This gives the protein CASTNSYGYTF.

This clonotype appeared many times. This chain joins TRBV7-6 and TRBJ2-5; a weak D match, TRBD2 (6 bases). Trimming took 0 bases from V and 5 from J, leaving 13 bases between them. The CDR3 length is 15 residues. Per germline, CDR1 SGHVS and CDR2 FNYEAQ. The CDR3 reads CASSLAPGVGETQYF. The CDR3 DNA reads as TGTGCCAGCAGCTTAGCGCCGGGGGTGGGGGAGACCCAGTACTTC.

The chain has TRBV7-8 and TRBJ1-2; maybe TRBD1 (5 bases). Germline CDR1 reads SGHVS; CDR2 reads FQNEAQ. Trimming cost V 4 bases and J 2 bases, with 11 bases left between them. The CDR3 is made up of 14 amino acids. The CDR3 protein is CASSSLGTNYGYTF. The CDR3 DNA sequence: TGTGCCAGCAGCTCCTTGGGGACGAACTATGGCTACACCTTC.

This clonotype has a handful of counts. This sequence joins TRBV7-3 and TRBJ2-3; D is ambiguous. The germline V and J ends were trimmed by 5 bases and 7 bases, with 13 bases remaining between them. CDR3 length equals 13 residues. CDR1 is SGHTA, CDR2 FQGTGA, per germline. The CDR3 region is CASSAPPEHTQYF. CDR3 coding DNA: TGTGCCAGCAGCGCCCCGCCCGAGCATACGCAGTATTTT.

This chain links TRBV20-1 with TRBJ1-5, with unresolved D. Germline V lookup: CDR1 DFQATT, CDR2 SNEGSKA (reference sequence). This CDR3 has 15 residues. V shed 0 bases and J shed 2 bases, with 11 bases lying between them. The CDR3 reads CSARDPTGGNQPQHF. CDR3 sequence (DNA): TGCAGTGCTAGAGATCCCACCGGGGGCAATCAGCCCCAGCATTTT.

This clonotype was counted only a few times. The chain has TRBV10-3 and TRBJ2-6, with a possible D match to TRBD1 (5 bases). This CDR3 has 16 residues. V shed 5 bases and J shed 2 bases, with 13 bases lying between them. Germline V gives CDR1 ENHRY, CDR2 SYGVKD. CDR3 sequence: CAISRQRLAGANVLTF. CDR3 nucleotides: TGTGCCATCAGTAGACAGCGATTAGCTGGGGCCAACGTCCTGACTTTC.

The chain is built from TRBV11-2 and TRBJ2-2; maybe TRBD1 (6 bases). The CDR3 has 16 amino acids. Germline CDR1 and CDR2: SGHAT and FQNNGV. V lost 3 bases and J lost 7, with 18 bases in between. This CDR3 reads CASSLLRPGVRGELFF. The CDR3 DNA reads TGTGCCAGCAGCTTGCTTCGGCCAGGGGTGCGCGGGGAGCTGTTTTTT.

In its sample, this clonotype was seen many times. The CDR3 DNA sequence: TGTGCCAGCAGCGCAAGGGACAGGGTATACAATGAGCAGTTCTTC. Protein: CASSARDRVYNEQFF. V usage is TRBV5-6 and J usage is TRBJ2-1, with 9 bases matching TRBD1. The junction had 6 bases not matched to a gene; V was cut back by 4 bases and J by 4 bases. This CDR3 has 15 residues. Germline values: CDR1 SGHDT, CDR2 YYEEEE.

The V gene is TRBV28, the J gene TRBJ2-1; perhaps TRBD2 as D (5 bases). The CDR3 has 15 residues. Per the germline V gene, CDR1 is MDHEN and CDR2 is SYDVKM. Trimming cost V 6 bases and J 0 bases, with 12 bases left between them. The CDR3 DNA reads TGTGCCAGCAGCATATCGAGGGCCTCCTACAATGAGCAGTTCTTC. This sequence encodes CASSISRASYNEQFF.

This clonotype was found a few times. V gene TRBV7-2 combines with J gene TRBJ2-5; tentative D call: TRBD1 (6 bases). The CDR3 covers 12 residues. The germline V gene has CDR1 SGHTA and CDR2 FQGNSA. The V gene lost 6 bases and the J gene lost 4 bases, with 9 bases spanning the gap. CDR3 bases: TGTGCCAGCAGTTCAGGGGCAGAGACCCAGTACTTC. Its protein product is CASSSGAETQYF.

The chain is built from TRBV20-1 and TRBJ1-2, with TRBD1 matching over 9 bases. The CDR3 spans 14 residues. Trimming cost V 8 bases and J 4 bases; bases outside gene matches: 11. Germline CDR1 reads DFQATT; CDR2 reads SNEGSKA (reference sequence). DNA for the CDR3: TGCAGTACTAAACAGGGGGCGCAGAGCTATGGCTACACCTTC. The encoded protein is CSTKQGAQSYGYTF.

The sample holds many counts of this clonotype. The rearrangement uses TRBV7-9 and TRBJ2-3, with TRBD1 as a possible D gene (5 bases). V lost 4 bases to trimming and J lost 0 bases, with 14 bases between them. CDR1 is SEHNR, CDR2 FQNEAQ, per germline (reference sequence). CDR3 length: 16 amino acids. DNA of the CDR3: TGTGCCAGCAGCTCAGGGTTCACAGGCAGCACAGATACGCAGTATTTT. Protein sequence: CASSSGFTGSTDTQYF.

The CDR3 loop reads CASSLAELGSTDTQYF. The CDR3, as DNA: TGCGCCAGCAGCTTGGCCGAGCTAGGGAGCACAGATACGCAGTATTTT. The chain is built from TRBV5-1 and TRBJ2-3; the D is unclear. Trimming cost V 0 bases and J 0 bases, with 11 bases left between them. The CDR3 consists of 16 residues. Per germline, CDR1 SGHRS and CDR2 YFSETQ.